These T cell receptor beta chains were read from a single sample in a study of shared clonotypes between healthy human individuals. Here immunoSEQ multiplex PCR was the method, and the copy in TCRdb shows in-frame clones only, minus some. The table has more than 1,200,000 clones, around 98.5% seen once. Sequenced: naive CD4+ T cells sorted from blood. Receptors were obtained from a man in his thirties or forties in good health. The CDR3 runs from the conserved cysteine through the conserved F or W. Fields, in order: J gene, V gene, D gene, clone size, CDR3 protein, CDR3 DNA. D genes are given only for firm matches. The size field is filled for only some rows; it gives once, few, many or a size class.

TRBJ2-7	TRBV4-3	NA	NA	CASSQDELTYEQYF	TGCGCCAGCAGCCAAGATGAACTTACCTACGAGCAGTACTTC
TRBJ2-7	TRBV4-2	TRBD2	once	CASSPPGLALYEQYF	TGTGCCAGCAGCCCCCCCGGACTAGCTCTCTACGAGCAGTACTTC
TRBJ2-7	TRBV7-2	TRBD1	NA	CASGQGAYEQYF	TGTGCCAGCGGACAGGGGGCATACGAGCAGTACTTC
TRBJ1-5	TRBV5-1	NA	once	CASSLEPVNQPQHF	TGCGCCAGCAGCTTGGAGCCAGTCAATCAGCCCCAGCATTTT
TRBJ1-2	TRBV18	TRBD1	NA	CASSLSRDSLYGYTF	TGTGCCAGCTCACTGAGTCGGGACAGTCTATATGGCTACACCTTC
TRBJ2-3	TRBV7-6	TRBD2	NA	CASSRDGTITDTQYF	TGTGCCAGCAGCCGAGACGGGACTATCACAGATACGCAGTATTTT
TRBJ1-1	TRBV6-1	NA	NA	CASGNIRVLNTEAFF	TGTGCCAGCGGAAACATAAGGGTGCTGAACACTGAAGCTTTCTTT
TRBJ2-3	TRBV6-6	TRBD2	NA	CASSWASGTINTQYF	TGTGCCAGCAGTTGGGCTAGCGGGACTATTAATACGCAGTATTTT
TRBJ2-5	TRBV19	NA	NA	CASSIGATEETQYF	TGTGCCAGTAGTATCGGGGCAACCGAAGAGACCCAGTACTTC
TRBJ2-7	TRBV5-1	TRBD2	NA	CASSLKASGRAGEQYF	TGCGCCAGCAGCTTGAAAGCTAGCGGGAGGGCTGGCGAGCAGTACTTC
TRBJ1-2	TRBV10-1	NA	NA	CASSESMYHGYTF	TGCGCCAGCAGTGAGTCGATGTATCATGGCTACACCTTC
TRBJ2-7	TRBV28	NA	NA	CASSLQGTGSYEQYF	TGTGCCAGCAGTTTACAGGGAACCGGGTCCTACGAGCAGTACTTC
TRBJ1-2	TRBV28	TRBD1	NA	CASAGTGGLGYTF	TGTGCCAGTGCCGGGACAGGGGGCCTTGGCTACACCTTC
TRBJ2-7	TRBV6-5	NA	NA	CASRNTPVGEQYF	TGTGCCAGCAGAAATACTCCCGTGGGGGAGCAGTACTTC
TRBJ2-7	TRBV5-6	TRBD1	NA	CASRAVDRLSYEQYF	TGTGCCAGCAGGGCCGTGGACAGGCTTTCCTACGAGCAGTACTTC
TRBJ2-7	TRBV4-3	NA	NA	CASSHTVGSNEQYF	TGCGCCAGCAGCCATACCGTCGGGTCCAACGAGCAGTACTTC
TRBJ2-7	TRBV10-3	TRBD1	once	CAISDPTGEDYEQYF	TGTGCCATCAGTGACCCGACAGGGGAAGACTACGAGCAGTACTTC
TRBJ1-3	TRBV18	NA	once	CASSPPSVAGNTIYF	TGTGCCAGCTCACCACCCAGTGTCGCTGGAAACACCATATATTTT
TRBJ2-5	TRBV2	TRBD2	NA	CASTELAGVEETQYF	TGTGCCAGCACTGAACTAGCGGGAGTTGAAGAGACCCAGTACTTC
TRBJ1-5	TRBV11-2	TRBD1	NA	CASSLDRDLGPQHF	TGTGCCAGCAGCTTGGACAGGGACCTTGGGCCCCAGCATTTT
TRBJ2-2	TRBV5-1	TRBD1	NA	CASSYRQGASGELFF	TGCGCCAGCAGCTATAGACAGGGGGCGTCCGGGGAGCTGTTTTTT
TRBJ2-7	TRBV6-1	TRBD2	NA	CASGVAGPKSYEQYF	TGTGCCAGCGGAGTAGCGGGGCCTAAGTCCTACGAGCAGTACTTC
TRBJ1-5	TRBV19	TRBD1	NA	CASSLTGGNQPQHF	TGTGCCAGTAGTTTGACAGGGGGCAATCAGCCCCAGCATTTT
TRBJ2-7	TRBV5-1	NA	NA	CASSFDGDSPQEYEQYF	TGCGCCAGCAGCTTCGACGGTGACAGCCCCCAAGAATACGAGCAGTACTTC
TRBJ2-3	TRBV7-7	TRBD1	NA	CASSRDRESDTQYF	TGTGCCAGCAGCCGGGACAGGGAATCAGATACGCAGTATTTT
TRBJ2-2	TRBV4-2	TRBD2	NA	CASTGLAQPGELFF	TGTGCCAGCACTGGACTAGCCCAACCCGGGGAGCTGTTTTTT
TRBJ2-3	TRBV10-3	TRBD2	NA	CAIKGTSGSTDTQYF	TGTGCCATCAAGGGGACTAGCGGCAGCACAGATACGCAGTATTTT
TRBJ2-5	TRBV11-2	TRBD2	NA	CASSLVGSGIRQTQYF	TGTGCCAGCAGCTTAGTTGGTAGCGGGATTCGACAGACCCAGTACTTC
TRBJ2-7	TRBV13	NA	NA	CASSLVGPGAGQYF	TGTGCCAGCAGCTTAGTTGGCCCAGGGGCGGGGCAGTACTTC
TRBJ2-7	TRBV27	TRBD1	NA	CASRDRSSYEQYF	TGTGCCAGCCGGGACAGGAGCTCCTACGAGCAGTACTTC
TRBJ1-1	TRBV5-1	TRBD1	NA	CASSRTGVMNTEAFF	TGCGCCAGCAGCCGGACAGGGGTGATGAACACTGAAGCTTTCTTT
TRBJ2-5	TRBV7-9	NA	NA	CASSLGVLSRETQYF	TGTGCCAGCAGCTTAGGTGTCCTGAGTCGCGAGACCCAGTACTTC
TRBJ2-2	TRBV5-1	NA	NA	CASRLAFPTGELFF	TGCGCCAGCAGGCTCGCCTTTCCCACCGGGGAGCTGTTTTTT
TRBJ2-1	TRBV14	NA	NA	CASSHLGRANEQFF	TGTGCCAGCAGCCACCTAGGAAGGGCCAATGAGCAGTTCTTC
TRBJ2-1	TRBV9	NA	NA	CASSVDPEAYNEQFF	TGTGCCAGCAGCGTAGACCCAGAAGCCTACAATGAGCAGTTCTTC
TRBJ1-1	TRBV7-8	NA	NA	CASSLAELNTEAFF	TGTGCCAGCAGCTTAGCCGAATTGAACACTGAAGCTTTCTTT